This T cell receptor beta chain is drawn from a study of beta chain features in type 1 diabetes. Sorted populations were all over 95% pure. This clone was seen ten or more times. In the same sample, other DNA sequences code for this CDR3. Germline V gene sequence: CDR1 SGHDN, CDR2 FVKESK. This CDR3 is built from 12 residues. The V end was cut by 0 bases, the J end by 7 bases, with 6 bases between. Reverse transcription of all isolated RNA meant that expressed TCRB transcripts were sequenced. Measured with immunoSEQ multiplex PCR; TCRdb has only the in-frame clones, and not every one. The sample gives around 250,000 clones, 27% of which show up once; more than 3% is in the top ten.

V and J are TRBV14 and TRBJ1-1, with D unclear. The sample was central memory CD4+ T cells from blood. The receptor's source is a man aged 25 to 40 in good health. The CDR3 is CASSQEHSEAFF. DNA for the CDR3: TGTGCCAGCAGCCAAGAACATAGTGAAGCTTTCTTT.